A selection of T cell receptor beta chains follows, all from one sample in a study of blood T cell repertoires in COVID-19. Repertoires were generated with immunoSEQ multiplex PCR, while TCRdb's copy carries only in-frame clones and drops some. The table shows hundreds of thousands of clones, with approximately 92% occurring only once. Sequencing was performed on PBMCs or T cells enriched from blood (not recorded which). These receptors were obtained from a man younger than 40 who had recovered from COVID-19. The CDR3 runs from the conserved cysteine through the conserved F or W. The order of the fields is CDR3 length, clone size, J gene, D gene, V gene, CDR3 protein, CDR3 DNA. D genes are given only for firm matches. Rows give clone size only sometimes, using once, few, many, or a class for an expanded clone.

length: 14; size: .; J: TRBJ2-5; D: TRBD1; V: TRBV10-3; CDR3: CAISKGTVQETQYF; DNA: TGTGCCATTAGCAAAGGGACAGTCCAAGAGACCCAGTACTTC
length: 14; size: .; J: TRBJ2-1; D: .; V: TRBV10-3; CDR3: CAISQGRIYNEQFF; DNA: TGTGCCATCAGCCAGGGAAGAATCTACAATGAGCAGTTCTTC
length: 13; size: .; J: TRBJ2-7; D: .; V: TRBV29-1; CDR3: CSVEWYNSYEQYF; DNA: TGCAGCGTTGAATGGTACAACTCCTACGAGCAGTACTTC
length: 14; size: .; J: TRBJ1-2; D: TRBD1; V: TRBV9; CDR3: CASSVEGQGLGYTF; DNA: TGTGCCAGCAGCGTAGAGGGACAGGGGCTTGGCTACACCTTC
length: 14; size: once; J: TRBJ2-7; D: .; V: TRBV18; CDR3: CASTGTEGGYEQYF; DNA: TGTGCCAGTACAGGGACGGAAGGAGGATACGAGCAGTACTTC
length: 21; size: .; J: TRBJ1-6; D: .; V: TRBV19; CDR3: CASSIYPPVQGSSSYNSPLHF; DNA: TGTGCCAGTAGTATTTATCCGCCGGTTCAGGGGTCTAGCTCCTATAATTCACCCCTCCACTTT
length: 14; size: .; J: TRBJ1-2; D: TRBD1; V: TRBV3-1/TRBV3-2; CDR3: CASSPYSDRGGYTF; DNA: TGTGCCAGCAGCCCGTACTCCGACAGGGGTGGCTACACCTTC
length: 11; size: .; J: TRBJ1-2; D: .; V: TRBV30; CDR3: CAWRSIGGYTF; DNA: TGTGCCTGGAGGTCGATCGGGGGCTACACCTTC
length: 12; size: .; J: TRBJ1-2; D: .; V: TRBV27; CDR3: CASSLAGYGYTF; DNA: TGTGCCAGCAGTTTGGCGGGATATGGCTACACCTTC
length: 13; size: .; J: TRBJ1-1; D: TRBD1; V: TRBV2; CDR3: CASSGTGRALAFF; DNA: TGTGCCAGCAGTGGGACAGGGAGAGCATTGGCTTTCTTT
length: 16; size: .; J: TRBJ2-2; D: .; V: TRBV3-1/TRBV3-2; CDR3: CASSQELTSNTGELFF; DNA: TGTGCCAGCAGCCAAGAGCTAACCTCGAACACCGGGGAGCTGTTTTTT
length: 13; size: .; J: TRBJ1-6; D: TRBD1; V: TRBV28; CDR3: CASADRATSPLHF; DNA: TGTGCCAGCGCCGACAGGGCGACTTCACCCCTCCACTTT
length: 18; size: once; J: TRBJ2-7; D: TRBD1; V: TRBV5-5; CDR3: CASSQLTGGGRSSYEQYF; DNA: TGTGCCAGCAGCCAACTGACAGGGGGGGGGCGAAGCTCCTACGAGCAGTACTTC
length: 16; size: few; J: TRBJ1-2; D: .; V: TRBV7-9; CDR3: CASSLASQELRVGYTF; DNA: TGTGCCAGCAGCTTAGCTAGCCAGGAATTGCGGGTAGGCTACACCTTC
length: 14; size: .; J: TRBJ1-1; D: .; V: TRBV5-1; CDR3: CASSLGGAGTEAFF; DNA: TGCGCCAGCAGCTTGGGAGGCGCAGGGACTGAAGCTTTCTTT
length: 15; size: .; J: TRBJ2-1; D: TRBD2; V: TRBV7-2; CDR3: CASSQRAGGPNEQFF; DNA: TGTGCCAGCAGCCAAAGGGCGGGAGGACCTAATGAGCAGTTCTTC